The 15 T cell receptor beta chains below all came from one sample that was sequenced in a study of T cell changes during pregnancy in multiple sclerosis. The repertoire was sequenced with immunoSEQ multiplex PCR; TCRdb's copy has only in-frame clones and lacks some. The sample holds approximately 13,000 clones, 90% seen once. Here the sequenced sample was CD8+ T cells from peripheral blood mononuclear cells, taken after pregnancy. These receptors were obtained from a female donor in good health, enrolled as a control in a pregnancy study.

This clone was seen once. The rearrangement joins TRBV7-6 to TRBJ2-1; 9 bases agree with TRBD2. J gave up 2 bases and V 3 bases, and 2 bases lay outside the gene matches. From germline, CDR1 is SGHVS and CDR2 FNYEAQ. This CDR3 has 15 amino acids. CDR3 coding DNA: TGTGCCAGCAGCTTGGCGGGGGGGCCCTACAATGAGCAGTTCTTC. This codes for CASSLAGGPYNEQFF.

The CDR3 reads CASSFSVLAGFNEQFF. CDR3 nucleotides: TGTGCCAGCAGTTTCTCCGTATTAGCGGGATTCAATGAGCAGTTCTTC. V usage is TRBV27 and J usage is TRBJ2-1; 8 bases line up with TRBD2. Per germline, CDR1 MNHEY and CDR2 SMNVEV (reference sequence). This CDR3 region has 16 residues. J gave up 6 bases and V 3 bases, and 10 bases lay outside the gene matches.

V usage is TRBV2 and J usage is TRBJ2-1; D remains unclear. CDR1 is SNHLY, CDR2 FYNNEI, per germline. V shed 4 bases and J shed 5 bases, with 3 bases lying between them. This CDR3 spans 11 amino acids. Here the CDR3 DNA reads TGTGCCAGCAGTGTAAACAATGAGCAGTTCTTC. Translation gives CASSVNNEQFF.

The chain uses TRBV5-6 and TRBJ2-7, with TRBD1 identical over 11 bases. Trimming removed 3 bases from V and 2 bases from J; junction bases left unmatched: 4. The germline V gene encodes CDR1 SGHDT and CDR2 YYEEEE. The CDR3 sequence is 15 residues long. CDR3 in amino acids: CASSSWGQGAYEQYF. CDR3 sequence (DNA): TGTGCCAGCAGCTCCTGGGGACAGGGGGCCTACGAGCAGTACTTC.

The V and J genes are TRBV19 and TRBJ2-7; 10 bases line up with TRBD1. The CDR3 has 16 residues. Germline-derived CDR1 and CDR2 are LNHDA and SQIVND (reference sequence). V gave up 5 bases and J gave up 0 bases; unmatched junction bases: 7. CDR3 residues: CASSLGQGRFSYEQYF. In DNA form, the CDR3 reads TGTGCCAGTAGTTTGGGACAGGGGCGGTTCTCCTACGAGCAGTACTTC.

Here the CDR3 reads CATSSDGTGGSEQYF. DNA for the CDR3: TGTGCCACCAGCAGTGACGGGACAGGGGGTTCCGAGCAGTACTTC. This chain links TRBV15 with TRBJ2-7; 11 nucleotides line up with TRBD1. V shed 3 bases, J shed 6 bases, and the junction held 7 bases outside the gene matches. The CDR3 is 15 amino acids. CDR1 is LNHNV and CDR2 is YYDKDF in the germline V gene (reference sequence).

The rearrangement joins TRBV14 to TRBJ2-6; 10 bases match TRBD1. The CDR3 loop spans 20 amino acids. Germline CDR1 and CDR2: SGHDN and FVKESK. Trimming cost V 4 bases and J 4 bases; bases outside gene matches: 16. The CDR3 sequence: CASSPRGQGLNIGGANVLTF. The CDR3 bases are TGTGCCAGCAGCCCTAGGGGACAGGGGTTGAATATCGGAGGGGCCAACGTCCTGACTTTC.

V and J are TRBV4-1 and TRBJ2-7, with 8 bases aligning to TRBD1. CDR3 length: 15 residues. The junction had 4 bases not matched to a gene; V was cut back by 1 base and J by 2 bases. From germline, CDR1 is MGHRA and CDR2 YSYEKL. The DNA for the CDR3 is TGCGCCAGCAGCCAAGCTTGGGACAGGACCTACGAGCAGTACTTC. This translates into CASSQAWDRTYEQYF.

The gene calls are TRBV6-1 and TRBJ2-4, with a tentative D call TRBD1 (6 bases). Looked up from germline, CDR1 is MNHNS and CDR2 is SASEGT. V was pared by 4 bases and J by 0 bases, with 22 bases between. This CDR3 region has 19 residues. CDR3 in amino acids: CASSVKGETGTLAKNIQYF. Written as DNA, the CDR3 is TGTGCCAGCAGTGTCAAAGGAGAAACAGGGACCCTAGCCAAAAACATTCAGTACTTC.

This chain uses TRBV5-8 with TRBJ1-6; no reliable D call. The length of the CDR3 is 14 residues. Trimming pared 6 bases from V and 5 bases from J, leaving 12 bases between. CDR1 is SGHTS and CDR2 is YDEGEE in the germline V gene. CDR3 DNA: TGTGCCAGCAACCCGGACGGGAATAATTCACCCCTCCACTTT. This codes for CASNPDGNNSPLHF.

The table lists this clone with a few counts. The genes are TRBV6-4 and TRBJ2-3; a weak D match, TRBD2 (7 bases). V was pared by 2 bases and J by 2 bases, with 8 bases between. Germline assignment: CDR1 MRHNA and CDR2 SNTAGT. This CDR3 has 14 residues. Written as DNA, the CDR3 is TGTGCCAGCAGTGACGGGGGGGCCACAGATACGCAGTATTTT. Protein product: CASSDGGATDTQYF.

The chain combines TRBV27 with TRBJ1-6, with D possibly matching TRBD1 (6 bases). The CDR3 runs to 16 residues. CDR1 and CDR2 (germline): MNHEY, SMNVEV (reference sequence). The V and J ends lost 3 bases and 5 bases respectively, with 14 bases between them. The CDR3 region has the DNA TGTGCCAGCAGTTTCCTCGGGGGGGGCCATAATTCACCCCTCCACTTT. Encoded protein: CASSFLGGGHNSPLHF.

V gene TRBV7-6 combines with J gene TRBJ2-1, with D possibly being TRBD1 (5 bases). This CDR3 spans 16 amino acids. Germline CDR1 is SGHVS and CDR2 is FNYEAQ. Trimming cost V 5 bases and J 5 bases, with 19 bases left between them. The CDR3 DNA sequence: TGTGCCAGCAGCCCCTTTTTGGGGCGGACACACAATGAGCAGTTCTTC. This gives the protein CASSPFLGRTHNEQFF.

The chain joins TRBV5-1 to TRBJ1-5; D may be TRBD1 (5 bases). Germline assignment: CDR1 SGHRS and CDR2 YFSETQ. The CDR3 loop spans 15 amino acids. Trimming stripped 0 bases from V and 0 bases from J, with 7 bases between. CDR3 amino acids: CASSLVGGSNQPQHF. Written as DNA, the CDR3 is TGCGCCAGCAGCTTGGTGGGGGGTAGCAATCAGCCCCAGCATTTT.

This chain joins TRBV6-4 and TRBJ2-2; 8 nucleotides match TRBD2. The V and J ends lost 2 bases and 1 base, in that order; junction bases with no gene match: 0. The CDR3 sequence is 15 residues long. Looked up from germline, CDR1 is MRHNA and CDR2 is SNTAGT. The CDR3 here is CASSDAGGNTGELFF. In nucleotides, the CDR3 is TGTGCCAGCAGTGACGCGGGGGGGAACACCGGGGAGCTGTTTTTT.